The clone carrying this T cell receptor (beta chain) was seen ten or more times. The CDR3 totals 16 residues. Trimming took 4 bases from V and 3 from J; bases not matched to a gene: 12. Germline CDR1 and CDR2: MDHEN and SYDVKM. This specimen comes from a study of T cells in Graves' hyperthyroidism and ophthalmopathy. TCR beta CDR3 regions were amplified from RNA. RT-PCR in the first round (using the HTBI primer set) targeted the TCR CDR3. TCRdb called the multiplex PCR reads again in MiXCR, with one record for every CDR3 protein. This sample has around 400,000 distinct CDR3 sequences, with around 16% found just once.

The V gene is TRBV28, the J gene TRBJ2-7, with 7 bases aligning to TRBD2. Sequencing was done on a sample of blood. This TCR derives from a woman younger than 35 with Graves' hyperthyroidism that later progressed to Graves' ophthalmopathy. The CDR3 DNA reads TGTGCCAGCAGTTCCCCGTCTAGCGGAAAGATCTACGAGCAGTACTTC. Protein sequence: CASSSPSSGKIYEQYF.